These T cell receptor beta chains were read from a single sample in a study of cytomegalovirus exposure and HLA in healthy donors. The assay was immunoSEQ multiplex PCR, and TCRdb's table has in-frame clones only and misses some. The sample carries a few hundred thousand clones, around 86% recorded once. Source material: PBMCs. The receptors come from a woman between 18 and 29 years old in good health and CMV-seronegative. The CDR3 runs from the conserved cysteine through the conserved F or W. Each record gives: V gene, clone size, J gene, D gene, CDR3 protein, CDR3 DNA. The D gene is left open where the match is weak. Clone size is given for some rows only: seen once, a few or many times, or a class if the clone is expanded.

TRBV30	-	TRBJ2-3	TRBD2	CAWSPGTSGSVDTQYF	TGTGCCTGGAGTCCCGGGACTAGCGGGAGTGTAGATACGCAGTATTTT
TRBV2	-	TRBJ1-4	-	CASSEQGLREKLFF	TGTGCCAGCAGTGAACAGGGCCTCCGGGAAAAACTGTTTTTT
TRBV28	once	TRBJ1-2	-	CASSFGEGLFSNYGYTF	TGTGCCAGCAGTTTCGGCGAGGGTCTCTTTTCTAACTATGGCTACACCTTC
TRBV15	-	TRBJ2-7	-	CATSSGSGTPYEQYF	TGTGCCACCAGCAGTGGCAGCGGGACACCCTACGAGCAGTACTTC
TRBV27	-	TRBJ2-2	TRBD1	CASSLNHRGNTGELFF	TGTGCCAGCAGTTTAAATCACAGGGGGAACACCGGGGAGCTGTTTTTT
TRBV4-1	-	TRBJ2-1	TRBD2	CASSQTRGLAGYNEQFF	TGCGCCAGCAGCCAAACCCGGGGACTAGCGGGGTACAATGAGCAGTTCTTC
TRBV28	-	TRBJ1-2	-	CASSPHQLHRDRGYTF	TGTGCCAGCAGTCCCCACCAGCTTCACAGGGATCGGGGCTACACCTTC
TRBV4-1	-	TRBJ2-7	-	CASSHPSYSYHEQYF	TGCGCCAGCAGCCACCCAAGCTATAGCTACCACGAGCAGTACTTC
TRBV9	-	TRBJ2-5	-	CASSPGWLEETQYF	TGTGCCAGCAGCCCAGGGTGGCTAGAAGAGACCCAGTACTTC
TRBV4-2	once	TRBJ2-2	TRBD2	CASSQETAGGLGELFF	TGTGCCAGCAGCCAAGAAACCGCGGGGGGGCTTGGGGAGCTGTTTTTT
TRBV2	-	TRBJ1-5	TRBD1	CASRLGQGARQPQHF	TGTGCCAGCAGGCTCGGACAGGGGGCGCGGCAGCCCCAGCATTTT
TRBV27	-	TRBJ2-1	TRBD2	CASSTLAGEYNEQFF	TGTGCCAGCAGTACACTAGCGGGAGAGTACAATGAGCAGTTCTTC
TRBV19	-	TRBJ1-5	TRBD1	CASSISTGTIRQPQHF	TGTGCCAGTAGTATATCGACAGGGACAATTAGACAGCCCCAGCATTTT
TRBV6-1	-	TRBJ2-3	-	CASSERGQILSTDTQYF	TGTGCCAGCAGTGAAAGAGGCCAAATTTTGAGCACAGATACGCAGTATTTT
TRBV10-3	few	TRBJ1-2	-	CAISEAAGYGYTF	TGTGCCATCAGTGAGGCGGCGGGCTATGGCTACACCTTC
TRBV4-2	-	TRBJ1-6	TRBD1	CASSQETGQIYSPLHF	TGTGCCAGCAGCCAGGAAACGGGACAGATATATTCACCCCTCCACTTT
TRBV4-2	-	TRBJ2-3	TRBD2	CASSQLAGEAKTDTQYF	TGTGCCAGCAGCCAACTAGCGGGAGAGGCGAAGACAGATACGCAGTATTTT
TRBV4-1	-	TRBJ2-1	TRBD2	CASSQVGGGVYNEQFF	TGCGCCAGCAGCCAAGTAGGCGGGGGAGTTTACAATGAGCAGTTCTTC
TRBV27	once	TRBJ1-2	-	CASRDAQWTNYGYTF	TGTGCCAGCAGGGATGCACAGTGGACTAACTATGGCTACACCTTC
TRBV28	-	TRBJ2-7	TRBD2	CASETWGGTYEQYF	TGTGCCAGCGAAACTTGGGGGGGAACTTACGAGCAGTACTTC
TRBV7-8	once	TRBJ2-1	TRBD2	CASSGGDEYNKQFF	TGTGCCAGCAGTGGGGGGGACGAGTACAATAAGCAGTTCTTC
TRBV15	-	TRBJ2-6	TRBD1	CATSREGDSSGANVLTF	TGTGCCACCAGCAGAGAGGGGGACAGCTCTGGGGCCAACGTCCTGACTTTC
TRBV27	-	TRBJ1-2	TRBD1	CASSLTGADYGYTF	TGTGCCAGCAGTTTAACAGGGGCCGACTATGGCTACACCTTC
TRBV7-9	-	TRBJ2-3	TRBD2	CASSRGLAGGSSTDTQYF	TGTGCCAGCAGCCGAGGACTAGCGGGGGGCTCTAGCACAGATACGCAGTATTTT
TRBV28	-	TRBJ1-3	-	CASSSLGGNSGNTIYF	TGTGCCAGCAGTTCGTTAGGGGGAAACTCTGGAAACACCATATATTTT
TRBV5-1	-	TRBJ1-2	-	CASSLRPGHDYGYTF	TGCGCCAGCAGCTTGAGGCCAGGGCACGACTATGGCTACACCTTC
TRBV7-2	-	TRBJ2-3	-	CASRSQGGATDTQYF	TGTGCCAGCAGGTCACAGGGGGGGGCCACAGATACGCAGTATTTT
TRBV6-1	-	TRBJ2-7	TRBD1	CASSEAGGTGLYEQYF	TGTGCCAGCAGTGAAGCGGGAGGGACAGGGCTCTACGAGCAGTACTTC
TRBV9	-	TRBJ2-5	TRBD2	CASSVEFETSGDQETQYF	TGTGCCAGCAGCGTAGAGTTTGAGACTAGCGGAGACCAAGAGACCCAGTACTTC
TRBV27	-	TRBJ2-3	-	CATREYTDTQYF	TGTGCCACCAGAGAGTACACAGATACGCAGTATTTT
TRBV10-3	-	TRBJ2-7	TRBD1	CAIKGRRDRVTYEQYF	TGTGCCATCAAAGGAAGAAGGGACAGGGTCACCTACGAGCAGTACTTC
TRBV7-9	-	TRBJ2-7	TRBD2	CASSLSGTTYEQYF	TGTGCCAGCAGCTTGTCTGGGACTACCTACGAGCAGTACTTC
TRBV14	few	TRBJ1-5	TRBD1	CANRDSLNQPQHF	TGTGCCAACAGGGACAGTCTCAATCAGCCCCAGCATTTT
TRBV25-1	-	TRBJ2-5	-	CASSVLGAGEETQYF	TGTGCCAGCAGTGTATTAGGGGCAGGGGAGGAGACCCAGTACTTC
TRBV18	-	TRBJ1-5	-	CASSLTGGNQPQHF	TGTGCCAGCTCTCTTACGGGGGGCAATCAGCCCCAGCATTTT
TRBV6-5	-	TRBJ1-1	TRBD1	CASAWDSMNTEAFF	TGTGCCAGCGCTTGGGACAGCATGAACACTGAAGCTTTCTTT
TRBV5-4	-	TRBJ2-4	TRBD2	CASSPDTAGGDTAKNIQYF	TGTGCCAGCAGCCCCGACACAGCCGGGGGGGATACGGCCAAAAACATTCAGTACTTC
TRBV27	-	TRBJ1-2	TRBD1	CASSSADRVLTYGYTF	TGTGCCAGCAGTTCCGCGGACAGGGTCCTAACCTATGGCTACACCTTC
TRBV5-4	-	TRBJ2-1	TRBD2	CASSLRTSVNEQFF	TGTGCCAGCAGCCTGCGGACTAGCGTCAATGAGCAGTTCTTC
TRBV18	-	TRBJ2-7	TRBD2	CASSGLAAYEQYF	TGTGCCAGCTCGGGACTAGCGGCATACGAGCAGTACTTC
TRBV28	-	TRBJ2-7	TRBD2	CASSLMTSGAYEQYF	TGTGCCAGCAGTTTGATGACTAGCGGTGCCTACGAGCAGTACTTC
TRBV11-2	few	TRBJ1-6	-	CASSLGGGDLHF	TGTGCCAGCAGCTTGGGCGGGGGAGACCTCCACTTT
TRBV19	-	TRBJ2-7	-	CASSQTGGRVYEQYF	TGTGCCAGTAGTCAGACGGGGGGCAGAGTTTACGAGCAGTACTTC
TRBV6-4	-	TRBJ1-6	TRBD1	CASSAEQGANSPLHF	TGTGCCAGCAGTGCCGAACAGGGGGCTAATTCACCCCTCCACTTT
TRBV6-4	-	TRBJ1-6	-	CASRVQFQGTLSLSLHF	TGTGCCAGCAGGGTTCAGTTTCAGGGGACCTTATCCTTATCCCTCCACTTT
TRBV5-1	-	TRBJ1-1	TRBD1	CASSLVGQGAGGTEAFF	TGCGCCAGCAGCTTGGTTGGCCAGGGGGCCGGAGGCACTGAAGCTTTCTTT
TRBV28	few	TRBJ2-5	-	CASSLGQPSVKTQYF	TGTGCCAGCAGTTTGGGACAGCCTAGCGTTAAAACCCAGTACTTC
TRBV2	-	TRBJ2-7	-	CASNQGNEQYF	TGTGCCAGCAATCAGGGAAACGAGCAGTACTTC